This section outlines one T cell receptor (beta chain) sequence together with its context. This clone's antigen is unknown. No base qualities exist here, and no much larger clone lies one base off it. Library generation was performed with 5' RACE. The sequencer was an Illumina HiSeq 2500. The second PCR ran for roughly 7 to 12 cycles and used a J-beta primer mix along with a sample-barcoded 5' primer. A template-switch 5' adaptor carrying 12 random nucleotides introduced a unique molecular identifier onto each TCR beta cDNA molecule. At least 3 million CDR3-containing paired-end reads were obtained from each sample. First-strand cDNA was synthesized from all RNA with the Mint cDNA synthesis kit, primed by a TRBC-specific oligonucleotide. Following uracil-DNA glycosylase treatment, a first 18-cycle PCR with universal primers M1SS and BC2_uni_R was performed on all cDNA. From the authors' description of their analysis: Each sample was normalized by randomly selecting 1 million high-quality reads, each carrying a distinct molecular identifier. Reads sharing molecular identifiers were discarded rather than binned into consensus sequences. MiTCR, run with a Q25 quality threshold and the strictest error-elimination algorithm, handled CDR3 identification, clonotype clustering and error correction. Lower-bound total TCR beta diversity was estimated with a nonparametric unseen species model using Euler transformation. TCRdb's own reprocessing of the public reads used fastp at Q25 and MiXCR and kept productive beta chains. Each entry merges the rows of one CDR3 protein and shows their most common DNA and genes. TCRdb's processing, not the authors' own work, is the source of the V and J calls. The sample table shows 1,100,000 or so distinct CDR3 sequences, and around 45% are seen once. Clones ranked in the top ten supply 18% of the sample.

Donors were roughly 40 systemically healthy Caucasian individuals from Russia aged roughly 6 to 100 years. Each donor gave around 9.9 milliliters of peripheral blood, collected into EDTA-treated Vacutainer tubes. Ficoll-Paque density-gradient centrifugation was used to isolate PBMCs, with at least 7 million per sample. Total RNA, at least 5 micrograms per sample, was extracted from PBMCs with Trizol reagent. For every donor, flow cytometry on a PBMC aliquot measured the percentage of naive CD45RAhigh/CD27high T cells. The source of the sample is a study of blood T cells in healthy people across ages (dated by TCRdb to between 2014 and 2017). About the full investigation: In model experiments, roughly one uniquely barcoded TCR beta cDNA molecule per two T cells was captured by template switching. Donors of different ages were randomly distributed across sequencing lanes to avoid experimental bias. The study measured age-related changes in TCR beta repertoire diversity using deep sequencing normalized with unique cDNA molecular identifiers. The donors were divided into four age groups: young (average around 16 years), middle-aged (approximately 41), aged (around 59) and long-lived (around 80). Using the same blood draw, the study looked at two additional independent replicas of 1 million unique cDNA reads for two donors, one aged 18 to 30 and the other aged 80 or older.

The germline V gene specifies SGHTA as CDR1 and FQGNSA as CDR2. V is pruned by 0 bases and J by 10 bases, leaving 8 bases of the junction without a gene match. Reading from cysteine to phenylalanine, the CDR3 counts 15 amino acids. The CDR3 DNA has 45 bases and is translated from base 1. General conclusions and limits of the study: Since profiling was done on bulk unsorted PBMCs, naive and antigen-experienced compartments could not be conclusively compared. The percentage of naive T cells measured by flow cytometry correlated strongly with observed TCR beta diversity. Estimates of total diversity from one million sequenced T cells were regarded as lower bounds and underestimates. Compared with the aged group, the long-lived group had more naive CD4+ T cells, fewer expanded clones and increased TCR diversity, suggesting age selection. Because donor CMV infection status was unknown, age-related changes in expanded clonotypes were potentially confounded. Observed TCR beta diversity per million T cells fell roughly linearly with age, and a significant reduction was already apparent by age approximately 40.

Material for sequencing was blood. The source of this sequence is a woman aged 55-69 years in good health. The rearranged chain carries TRBV7-2 and TRBJ2-1; TRBD1 fits 8 bases in the junction. The DNA reads TGTGCCAGCAGCTTAGCGGGACAGGCTTGGGAGGAGCAGTTCTTC. Its translation reads: CASSLAGQAWEEQFF.